Following are 30 T cell receptor beta chains from one sample sequenced in a study of Tregs in tolerant kidney transplant recipients. The assay was immunoSEQ multiplex PCR, and TCRdb's table has in-frame clones only and misses some. The sample lists fewer than 150,000 clones; around nine tenths were seen once. The sequenced material came from CD4+ T cells from blood. These receptors all stem from a human donor in good health.

The chain links TRBV2 to TRBJ1-1; no definite D call. Per the germline V gene, CDR1 is SNHLY and CDR2 is FYNNEI. The CDR3 extends over 14 amino acids. V was pared by 5 bases and J by 6 bases, with 16 bases between. The CDR3 sequence is CASSPVRRESEAFF. In DNA form, the CDR3 reads TGTGCCAGCAGTCCAGTAAGACGAGAGTCTGAAGCTTTCTTT.

The chain couples TRBV6-1 to TRBJ1-5; a possible D gene is TRBD1 (5 bases). The ends were cut back, 0 bases at V and 15 bases at J, with 15 bases in the middle. This CDR3 contains 13 residues. Germline V gives CDR1 MNHNS, CDR2 SASEGT. CDR3 sequence: CASSEAHGVQGHF. CDR3 in DNA: TGTGCCAGCAGTGAAGCGCACGGGGTCCAGGGGCATTTT.

The count of this clone is one. The V call is TRBV7-3, the J call TRBJ2-5; D may be TRBD1 (5 bases). The V gene lost 3 bases and the J gene lost 4 bases, with 12 bases spanning the gap. CDR1 and CDR2 from the germline V gene are SGHTA and FQGTGA. The CDR3 has 14 amino acids. CDR3 DNA sequence: TGTGCCAGCAGCTTCACAGGACGAGGAGAGACCCAGTACTTC. It codes for CASSFTGRGETQYF.

This chain joins TRBV28 and TRBJ2-5; D may be TRBD1 (6 bases). The CDR3 covers 15 residues. V lost 7 bases and J 2 bases, leaving 17 bases between the germline ends. CDR1 MDHEN and CDR2 SYDVKM come from the germline V gene. Here the CDR3 reads CASNRDKGPQETQYF. The DNA for the CDR3 is TGTGCCAGCAACCGGGACAAGGGGCCGCAAGAGACCCAGTACTTC.

This clone has just a few counts. The chain couples TRBV5-5 to TRBJ1-4, with a weak D call TRBD1 (5 bases). V lost 1 base, J lost 4 bases, and 11 bases lay in between. The germline gives CDR1 SGHKS, CDR2 YYEKEE (reference sequence). The CDR3 length is 15 residues. The CDR3 region is CASSLSGRDNEKLFF. The CDR3 nucleotides read TGTGCCAGCAGCTTGTCAGGGAGAGATAATGAAAAACTGTTTTTT.

The J gene is TRBJ1-5, the V gene TRBV7-6; D uncertain. The germline V gene encodes CDR1 SGHVS and CDR2 FNYEAQ. Trimming shortened V by 3 bases and J by 3 bases, and 12 bases separated the two germline ends. The CDR3 length is 15 residues. CDR3 sequence: CASSLFRGTNQPQHF. The CDR3 nucleotides read TGTGCCAGCAGCTTGTTCCGGGGTACCAATCAGCCCCAGCATTTT.

V and J are TRBV2 and TRBJ1-1; unclear D gene. The CDR3 is 13 residues long. V dropped 7 bases and J dropped 1 base, with 10 bases sitting between them. CDR1 and CDR2 (germline): SNHLY, FYNNEI. CDR3 bases: TGTGCCAGCATTTGGCAGGAGAACACTGAAGCTTTCTTT. It codes for CASIWQENTEAFF.

DNA of the CDR3: TGTGCCAGCAGCCGAGACAGGGGCAATGAAAAACTGTTTTTT. Translating gives CASSRDRGNEKLFF. V gene TRBV7-8 combines with J gene TRBJ1-4; 8 bases agree with TRBD1. The CDR3 covers 14 residues. Germline CDR1 reads SGHVS; CDR2 reads FQNEAQ. V lost 5 bases to trimming and J lost 5 bases; unmatched junction nucleotides: 4.

This clone came up once. The chain joins TRBV7-9 to TRBJ2-1; 8 bases fit TRBD2. The CDR3 has 16 residues. Losses at the gene ends were 7 bases for V and 3 bases for J; bases not matched to a gene: 11. Germline V lookup: CDR1 SEHNR, CDR2 FQNEAQ (reference sequence). CDR3 region: CASIFPRLAGYNEQFF. In nucleotides, the CDR3 is TGTGCCAGCATCTTCCCCAGGCTAGCGGGCTACAATGAGCAGTTCTTC.

The V gene is TRBV5-1, the J gene TRBJ1-1, with no clear D. This CDR3 region has 14 residues. The germline V gene encodes CDR1 SGHRS and CDR2 YFSETQ. Trimming stripped 4 bases from V and 0 bases from J, with 10 bases between. CDR3 DNA sequence: TGCGCCAGCAGCGTCCAGGCCATGAACACTGAAGCTTTCTTT. Amino acid sequence: CASSVQAMNTEAFF.

The CDR3: CASSRQVITDTQYF. DNA of the CDR3: TGTGCCAGCAGTCGACAGGTTATCACAGATACGCAGTATTTT. The chain is built from TRBV27 and TRBJ2-3, with D perhaps matching TRBD1 (6 bases). Germline V gives CDR1 MNHEY, CDR2 SMNVEV (reference sequence). CDR3 length: 14 amino acids. Trimming left V 5 bases short and J 2 bases short, with 11 bases between.

The chain has TRBV21-1 and TRBJ2-1. TRBV21-1 is reported as a pseudogene. CDR3 length: 18 residues. Here the CDR3 DNA reads TGTGCCAGCAGAAAAGGACTCAGGTGCGGAGGGGGCTACAATGAGCAGTTCTTC. Translation: CASRKGLRCGGGYNEQFF.

V gene TRBV2 combines with J gene TRBJ2-7; 8 nucleotides match TRBD2. The CDR3 has 13 amino acids. J was trimmed by 4 bases and V by 7 bases; bases with no gene match: 6. CDR1 is SNHLY and CDR2 is FYNNEI in the germline V gene. CDR3 in DNA: TGTGCCAGCAACGGGGGGGGCAAGTACGAGCAGTACTTC. Its protein is CASNGGGKYEQYF.

J is TRBJ2-7 and V is TRBV5-1, with D perhaps TRBD1 (6 bases). The ends were cut back, 5 bases at V and 6 bases at J, with 39 bases in the middle. The CDR3 runs 21 residues. CDR1 is SGHRS, CDR2 YFSETQ, per germline. Here the CDR3 DNA reads TGCGCCAGCAGTACCAGCTTTGTAAAACAGGGTGGGACCTTACGACTTTCCGAGCAGTACTTC. It specifies CASSTSFVKQGGTLRLSEQYF.

This clone was seen more than once but under ten times. The chain uses TRBV11-2 and TRBJ1-2; TRBD1 matches 11 bases. CDR1 SGHAT and CDR2 FQNNGV come from the germline V gene. V was pared by 3 bases and J by 6 bases, with 6 bases of the junction left unmatched. This CDR3 contains 15 residues. The CDR3 coding sequence is TGTGCCAGCAGCTTGGACAGGGGGCAGGGTAATGGCTACACCTTC. It specifies CASSLDRGQGNGYTF.

This chain links TRBV4-2 with TRBJ2-2; D could derive from TRBD1 or TRBD2 (5 bases each). CDR3 length equals 13 residues. Trimming shortened V by 7 bases and J by 4 bases, and 10 bases separated the two germline ends. The germline V gene encodes CDR1 LGHNA and CDR2 YNFKEQ. CDR3 coding DNA: TGTGCCAGCACCCGGGACGGCACCGGGGAGCTGTTTTTT. Its translation: CASTRDGTGELFF.

The chain has TRBV5-1 and TRBJ1-2, with 10 bases that match TRBD1. With V trimmed by 4 bases and J by 5 bases, 20 bases remained unmatched. Germline CDR1 is SGHRS and CDR2 is YFSETQ. The CDR3 consists of 19 residues. CDR3 residues: CASSQGLGGRDRGWYGYTF. Here the CDR3 DNA reads TGCGCCAGCAGCCAAGGATTGGGGGGACGGGACAGGGGATGGTATGGCTACACCTTC.

This clone is a singleton in its sample. The genes are TRBV30 and TRBJ2-3; D unclear. The CDR3 has 12 residues. The V end lost 2 bases, the J end lost 6 bases, and 9 bases lay between the germline ends. The germline V gene encodes CDR1 GTSNPN and CDR2 SVGIG (reference sequence). The CDR3 coding sequence is TGTGCCTGGAGTAAAGCTGGGGATACGCAGTATTTT. Translated: CAWSKAGDTQYF.

The V and J genes are TRBV19 and TRBJ2-1; TRBD2 agrees at 9 bases. After removal of 5 bases from V and 0 bases from J, the junction contained 2 bases not matched to a gene. Germline loops: CDR1 LNHDA, CDR2 SQIVND (reference sequence). The CDR3 runs to 15 residues. CDR3 sequence: CASSSSGVSYNEQFF. CDR3 nucleotides: TGTGCCAGTAGTTCTAGCGGGGTCTCCTACAATGAGCAGTTCTTC.

The V call is TRBV5-1, the J call TRBJ2-2; the match to TRBD2 covers 11 bases. Germline assignment: CDR1 SGHRS and CDR2 YFSETQ. J gave up 1 base and V 0 bases, and 2 bases lay outside the gene matches. This CDR3 is 17 amino acids long. CDR3 region: CASSLAGLAGNTGELFF. The CDR3, as DNA: TGCGCCAGCAGCTTGGCCGGACTAGCGGGGAACACCGGGGAGCTGTTTTTT. The whole variable domain, remainder taken from reference TRBV5-1 and TRBJ2-2, is KAGVTQTPRYLIKTRGQQVTLSCSPISGHRSVSWYQQTPGQGLQFLFEYFSETQRNKGNFPGRFSGRQFSNSRSEMNVSTLELGDSALYLCASSLAGLAGNTGELFFGEGSRLTVL.

The chain links TRBV6-1 to TRBJ1-2; 7 bases match TRBD1. This CDR3 is 14 amino acids long. The ends lost 6 bases at V and 6 bases at J; junction bases unmatched: 10. The V gene's germline CDR1 is MNHNS and CDR2 SASEGT. The CDR3 sequence: CASRDEQGHHGYTF. For the CDR3, the DNA is TGTGCCAGCAGGGACGAACAGGGGCACCATGGCTACACCTTC.

The V call is TRBV6-5, the J call TRBJ1-2; tentatively, D is TRBD1 (5 bases). The V gene's germline CDR1 is MNHEY and CDR2 SVGAGI. The CDR3 consists of 13 residues. Trimming removed 2 bases from V and 3 bases from J, with 7 bases in between. The CDR3 loop reads CASSYGGYYGYTF. CDR3 DNA sequence: TGTGCCAGCAGTTACGGGGGGTACTATGGCTACACCTTC.

V usage is TRBV7-8 and J usage is TRBJ1-4, with D unclear. The V and J ends lost 4 bases and 3 bases respectively, with 12 bases between them. The CDR3 is 15 residues long. CDR1 and CDR2 (germline): SGHVS, FQNEAQ. The chain's CDR3 is CASSYRRQPNEKLFF. CDR3 bases: TGTGCCAGCAGCTACCGACGGCAGCCTAATGAAAAACTGTTTTTT. Together with reference TRBV7-8 and TRBJ1-4, the CDR3 gives the full variable domain: GAGVSQSPRYKVAKRGQDVALRCDPISGHVSLFWYQQALGQGPEFLTYFQNEAQLDKSGLPSDRFFAERPEGSVSTLKIQRTQQEDSAVYLCASSYRRQPNEKLFFGSGTQLSVL.

CDR3 residues: CASSLVQSFSTDTQYF. Written as DNA, the CDR3 is TGTGCCAGCAGCTTAGTCCAGAGTTTTAGCACAGATACGCAGTATTTT. The V call is TRBV11-1, the J call TRBJ2-3; D uncertain. CDR1 is SGHAT and CDR2 is FQDESV in the germline V gene (reference sequence). V was cut by 1 base and J by 0 bases, with 11 bases left in between. The CDR3 totals 16 residues.

The chain joins TRBV19 to TRBJ1-4, with TRBD1 matching 8 bases. V dropped 10 bases and J dropped 0; count of bases not matched to a gene: 10. Germline V gene sequence: CDR1 LNHDA, CDR2 SQIVND (reference sequence). The CDR3 is 16 amino acids. CDR3 DNA sequence: TGTGCCACTGCCTGGACAGGGACCCCAACTAATGAAAAACTGTTTTTT. Translation: CATAWTGTPTNEKLFF.

This chain connects TRBV6-1 to TRBJ1-4; possible D gene TRBD1, 5 bases. This CDR3 contains 15 residues. Germline-derived CDR1 and CDR2 are MNHNS and SASEGT. The V end lost 5 bases, the J end lost 5 bases, and 15 bases lay between the germline ends. CDR3 in amino acids: CASSPNRKANEKLFF. DNA of the CDR3: TGTGCCAGCAGTCCCAACAGGAAAGCCAATGAAAAACTGTTTTTT.

The chain has TRBV11-3 and TRBJ2-5; tentatively, D is TRBD1 (5 bases). CDR1 is SGHNT, CDR2 YENEEA, per germline. The CDR3 loop spans 18 amino acids. Trimming pared 5 bases from V and 5 bases from J, leaving 27 bases between. The CDR3 spells CASSPQGGGANGGETQYF. DNA of the CDR3: TGTGCCAGCAGCCCCCAGGGTGGTGGGGCCAACGGTGGGGAGACCCAGTACTTC. Complete variable domain (other parts from reference TRBV11-3 and TRBJ2-5): EAGVVQSPRYKIIEKKQPVAFWCNPISGHNTLYWYLQNLGQGPELLIRYENEEAVDDSQLPKDRFSAERLKGVDSTLKIQPAELGDSAVYLCASSPQGGGANGGETQYFGPGTRLLVL.

The chain combines TRBV27 with TRBJ1-4; D is possibly TRBD1 (6 bases). The V gene lost 0 bases and the J gene lost 0 bases, with 20 bases spanning the gap. Germline loops: CDR1 MNHEY, CDR2 SMNVEV (reference sequence). There are 20 residues in the CDR3. The CDR3 nucleotides are TGTGCCAGCAGTTTATCGAAGGCAGGGGACGTTCTTGCAACTAATGAAAAACTGTTTTTT. Its protein product is CASSLSKAGDVLATNEKLFF.

The chain employs TRBV6-1 and TRBJ2-7; 7 bases are a match to TRBD1. Germline V CDR1 and CDR2: MNHNS, SASEGT. This CDR3 spans 13 amino acids. The ends lost 3 bases at V and 4 bases at J; junction bases unmatched: 3. The CDR3 region is CASSEGTVYEQYF. The CDR3 DNA reads as TGTGCCAGCAGTGAGGGGACAGTATACGAGCAGTACTTC.

The chain carries TRBV7-6 and TRBJ1-4; D may be TRBD1 (5 bases). Germline V gives CDR1 SGHVS, CDR2 FNYEAQ. Trimming took off 7 bases at V and 7 bases at J, with 22 bases between the two ends. The CDR3 extends over 16 amino acids. CDR3 nucleotides: TGTGCCAGCACCCTAGGATCGGCGTGGGGCAGTGAAAAACTGTTTTTT. Translating it yields CASTLGSAWGSEKLFF.